These 24 T cell receptor beta chains share one sample of origin, sequenced in a study of blood T cell repertoires in COVID-19. Only in-frame clones appear in the TCRdb table, and some are missing; sequencing was by immunoSEQ multiplex PCR. This sample has 450,000 to 500,000 clones, with roughly 85% found just once. The sequenced material came from peripheral blood. The receptors were sampled from a human donor in a cohort sampled during active COVID-19.

The V gene is TRBV4-1, the J gene TRBJ2-2; D is perhaps TRBD1 (6 bases). Germline V gene sequence: CDR1 MGHRA, CDR2 YSYEKL. The CDR3 spans 15 residues. Trimming left V 4 bases short and J 4 bases short, with 13 bases between. The CDR3, as DNA: TGCGCCAGCAGCCTTATGGGCAGGGGCACCGGGGAGCTGTTTTTT. Its protein is CASSLMGRGTGELFF.

The V gene is TRBV7-2, the J gene TRBJ1-3, with D tentatively TRBD1 (6 bases). CDR1 is SGHTA, CDR2 FQGNSA, per germline. This CDR3 has 17 amino acids. V was pared by 5 bases and J by 1 base, with 18 bases between. The CDR3 nucleotides read TGTGCCAGCAGCCAAGCCTCCGGGACACAGTCTGGAAACACCATATATTTT. Translation: CASSQASGTQSGNTIYF.

The chain recombines TRBV6-5 with TRBJ2-2; D is perhaps TRBD1 (5 bases). The ends were cut back, 7 bases at V and 3 bases at J, with 15 bases in the middle. This CDR3 has 15 residues. Germline lookup yields CDR1 MNHEY and CDR2 SVGAGI. In DNA form, the CDR3 reads TGTGCCAGCACCGACCTGGGGCCTTACACCGGGGAGCTGTTTTTT. It yields the protein CASTDLGPYTGELFF.

This chain connects TRBV29-1 to TRBJ2-5; 10 bases align to TRBD1. Germline lookup yields CDR1 SQVTM and CDR2 ANQGSEA. There are 13 residues in the CDR3. Trimming cost V 5 bases and J 3 bases; bases outside gene matches: 3. The CDR3 DNA reads TGCAGCGTTCGAGGGACAGGGGAAGAGACCCAGTACTTC. Its translation is CSVRGTGEETQYF.

This clone was seen only a few times. J is TRBJ2-2 and V is TRBV13; D gene unclear. Germline V lookup: CDR1 PRHDT, CDR2 FYEKMQ (reference sequence). The length of the CDR3 is 17 residues. The V end lost 5 bases, the J end lost 8 bases, and 24 bases lay between the germline ends. The CDR3 here is CASSPQLFLASGGELFF. CDR3 DNA: TGTGCCAGCAGCCCCCAACTGTTTCTTGCGAGTGGTGGGGAGCTGTTTTTT.

This clone has only one observation. J is TRBJ2-2 and V is TRBV6-6; 8 bases align to TRBD1. CDR3 length: 15 amino acids. Germline-derived CDR1 and CDR2 are MNHNY and SVGAGI (reference sequence). With V trimmed by 6 bases and J by 7 bases, 10 bases remained unmatched. This CDR3 reads CASSPARGHNGELFF. The CDR3 DNA reads as TGTGCCAGCAGCCCCGCCAGGGGGCATAACGGGGAGCTGTTTTTT.

The chain has TRBV11-2 and TRBJ2-1; D is perhaps TRBD1 (6 bases). V lost 6 bases, J lost 4 bases, and 13 bases lay in between. CDR1 and CDR2 from the germline V gene are SGHAT and FQNNGV. The CDR3 sequence is 14 residues long. CDR3 sequence reads: CASRLTGSYNEQFF. The CDR3 nucleotides read TGTGCCAGCAGGCTTACAGGGTCTTACAATGAGCAGTTCTTC.

The genes are TRBV7-2 and TRBJ2-1; 9 bases are shared with TRBD2. Per the germline V gene, CDR1 is SGHTA and CDR2 is FQGNSA. After removal of 5 bases from V and 7 bases from J, the junction contained 9 bases not matched to a gene. The CDR3 has 15 residues. CDR3 amino acids: CASSAYSGSVNEQFF. The CDR3 DNA follows: TGTGCCAGCAGCGCTTATAGCGGGAGTGTAAATGAGCAGTTCTTC.

The V call is TRBV7-2, the J call TRBJ2-1; TRBD2 matches at 9 bases. Germline-derived CDR1 and CDR2 are SGHTA and FQGNSA. The CDR3 has 17 residues. V dropped 1 base and J dropped 4; count of bases not matched to a gene: 8. CDR3 nucleotides: TGTGCCAGCAGCTTAGTCTCTCGCGGGAGGGAATACAATGAGCAGTTCTTC. Amino acid sequence: CASSLVSRGREYNEQFF.

This chain connects TRBV19 to TRBJ2-1; 11 nucleotides align to TRBD1. V gave up 5 bases and J gave up 2 bases; unmatched junction bases: 11. CDR3 length: 18 residues. CDR1 and CDR2 (germline): LNHDA, SQIVND (reference sequence). Written as DNA, the CDR3 is TGTGCCAGTAGTCCCCGATTCCGGACAGGGGGCGCCTACAATGAGCAGTTCTTC. This codes for CASSPRFRTGGAYNEQFF.

The rearrangement uses TRBV19 and TRBJ2-7; tentatively, D is TRBD1 (6 bases). From germline, CDR1 is LNHDA and CDR2 SQIVND (reference sequence). The CDR3 has 13 residues. V was trimmed by 4 bases and J by 0 bases, leaving 7 bases between them. The CDR3 is CASSRDTSYEQYF. CDR3 sequence (DNA): TGTGCCAGTAGTAGGGACACCTCCTACGAGCAGTACTTC.

The chain has TRBV6-5 and TRBJ1-6; D remains ambiguous. Trimming took off 0 bases at V and 3 bases at J, with 9 bases between the two ends. The CDR3 is 16 amino acids. CDR1 MNHEY and CDR2 SVGAGI come from the germline V gene. CDR3 region: CASSYSKHHYNSPLHF. In DNA form, the CDR3 reads TGTGCCAGCAGTTACTCGAAACACCACTATAATTCACCCCTCCACTTT.

The chain employs TRBV19 and TRBJ2-2; D might be TRBD2 (5 bases). Trimming left V 7 bases short and J 5 bases short, with 20 bases between. CDR3 size: 16 residues. CDR1 is LNHDA and CDR2 is SQIVND in the germline V gene (reference sequence). CDR3 in amino acids: CASNIWQLRGTGELFF. CDR3 bases: TGTGCCAGTAACATATGGCAGTTAAGAGGGACCGGGGAGCTGTTTTTT.

The genes are TRBV5-1 and TRBJ2-7, with D hard to call. Germline V gives CDR1 SGHRS, CDR2 YFSETQ. The CDR3 extends over 13 amino acids. The ends were cut back, 2 bases at V and 9 bases at J, with 15 bases in the middle. The CDR3 is CASSFLDRTGQYF. In DNA, the CDR3 is TGCGCCAGCAGCTTTCTAGACCGAACCGGGCAGTACTTC.

This sequence joins TRBV29-1 and TRBJ2-6; D is uncertain. V lost 4 bases and J lost 0, with 7 bases in between. The CDR3 consists of 14 residues. Per the germline V gene, CDR1 is SQVTM and CDR2 is ANQGSEA. CDR3: CSVGGDSGANVLTF. Here the CDR3 DNA reads TGCAGCGTTGGCGGTGACTCTGGGGCCAACGTCCTGACTTTC.

The rearrangement links TRBV14 to TRBJ2-4; unclear D gene. Germline assignment: CDR1 SGHDN and CDR2 FVKESK. Trimming cost V 3 bases and J 0 bases, with 6 bases left between them. CDR3 size: 14 residues. This chain's CDR3 is CASSHELAKNIQYF. In nucleotides, the CDR3 is TGTGCCAGCAGCCATGAGTTAGCCAAAAACATTCAGTACTTC.

The rearrangement uses TRBV15 and TRBJ2-7; 8 bases map to TRBD1. Germline values: CDR1 LNHNV, CDR2 YYDKDF (reference sequence). This CDR3 region has 14 residues. Unmatched junction bases numbered 5, after V lost 5 bases and J lost 2 bases. The CDR3 DNA sequence: TGTGCCACCAGCTACAGGGGGTCAGCCTACGAGCAGTACTTC. Its protein product is CATSYRGSAYEQYF.

The chain recombines TRBV2 with TRBJ1-6, with a weak D call TRBD1 (6 bases). V shed 4 bases and J shed 0 bases, with 10 bases lying between them. There are 16 residues in the CDR3. Germline values: CDR1 SNHLY, CDR2 FYNNEI. The CDR3 DNA reads as TGTGCCAGCAGTGGGGGGCAGGTCTCCTATAATTCACCCCTCCACTTT. Protein: CASSGGQVSYNSPLHF. Using reference TRBV2 and TRBJ1-6 for the parts outside the CDR3, the full variable domain is EPEVTQTPSHQVTQMGQEVILRCVPISNHLYFYWYRQILGQKVEFLVSFYNNEISEKSEIFDDQFSVERPDGSNFTLKIRSTKLEDSAMYFCASSGGQVSYNSPLHFGNGTRLTVT.

There are a few counts of this clone. V is TRBV2 and J is TRBJ2-7, with 13 positions matching TRBD2. The germline V gene has CDR1 SNHLY and CDR2 FYNNEI. V was clipped by 8 bases and J by 4 bases; unmatched bases: 8. The CDR3 contains 15 residues. The DNA of the CDR3 is TGTGCCAGCGCCCTTCGGGGACTAGCGGGGTACGAGCAGTACTTC. It codes for CASALRGLAGYEQYF.

This clone came up a few times. The gene calls are TRBV19 and TRBJ2-1; TRBD1 might be the D (6 bases). CDR1 and CDR2 (germline): LNHDA, SQIVND (reference sequence). The CDR3 is made up of 15 amino acids. Trimming took 5 bases from V and 0 from J, leaving 11 bases between them. The CDR3 reads CASSRGQSSYNEQFF. The CDR3 coding sequence is TGTGCCAGTAGTCGGGGACAAAGCTCCTACAATGAGCAGTTCTTC.

This clone was recorded once. The chain employs TRBV6-5 and TRBJ2-3, with 8 bases aligning to TRBD2. Germline values: CDR1 MNHEY, CDR2 SVGAGI. Losses at the gene ends were 0 bases for V and 5 bases for J; bases not matched to a gene: 7. This CDR3 is built from 16 residues. CDR3 amino acids: CASSYSGLAGLDTQYF. CDR3 in DNA: TGTGCCAGCAGTTACTCGGGGCTAGCGGGTTTAGATACGCAGTATTTT.

A few counts support this clone. The rearrangement links TRBV2 to TRBJ1-4; 9 nucleotides match TRBD1. The germline V gene encodes CDR1 SNHLY and CDR2 FYNNEI. The CDR3 length is 17 residues. V lost 7 bases to trimming and J lost 1 base; unmatched junction nucleotides: 10. The CDR3 DNA is TGTGCCAGCAAACCGGGACAGGGATGGTTAACTAATGAAAAACTGTTTTTT. Amino acid sequence: CASKPGQGWLTNEKLFF.

The V call is TRBV29-1, the J call TRBJ1-1, with D maybe TRBD1 (5 bases). The CDR3 is made up of 12 amino acids. Trimming shortened V by 6 bases and J by 8 bases, and 16 bases separated the two germline ends. Germline V gene lookup returns CDR1 SQVTM and CDR2 ANQGSEA. DNA for the CDR3: TGCAGCGTCATTCCGACAGAGAGAGAAGCTTTCTTT. Encoded protein: CSVIPTEREAFF.

This clone occurred once. This sequence joins TRBV5-5 and TRBJ2-2, with D possibly TRBD1 on 7 matching bases. The CDR3 runs to 15 residues. Germline CDR1 is SGHKS and CDR2 is YYEKEE (reference sequence). The V end was cut by 4 bases, the J end by 4 bases, with 14 bases between. In DNA, the CDR3 is TGTGCCAGCAGCCCCGGGGGACAGCGCACCGGGGAGCTGTTTTTT. It codes for CASSPGGQRTGELFF.